These 24 T cell receptor beta chains share one sample of origin, sequenced in a study of blood T cell repertoires in COVID-19. Assay used: immunoSEQ multiplex PCR; TCRdb lists only in-frame clones, some missing. This sample has about 210,000 clones, with 80% to 90% found just once. The sequencing sample was made of PBMCs or T cells enriched from blood (not recorded which). The receptors originated from a man younger than 35 with acute COVID-19.

The gene calls are TRBV9 and TRBJ2-1, with D maybe TRBD1 (5 bases). The germline V gene encodes CDR1 SGDLS and CDR2 YYNGEE. The CDR3 runs 14 residues. Trimming removed 7 bases from V and 5 bases from J, with 16 bases in between. CDR3 amino acids: CASGADSNNNEQFF. The CDR3 DNA reads TGTGCCAGCGGGGCCGACTCTAACAACAATGAGCAGTTCTTC. The full variable domain, its missing parts supplied by reference TRBV9 and TRBJ2-1, is DSGVTQTPKHLITATGQRVTLRCSPRSGDLSVYWYQQSLDQGLQFLIQYYNGEERAKGNILERFSAQQFPDLHSELNLSSLELGDSALYFCASGADSNNNEQFFGPGTRLTVL.

The chain uses TRBV11-2 and TRBJ1-1; 7 bases fit TRBD1. The J segment lost 1 base and the V segment lost 1 base, leaving 15 bases of the junction unmatched. Germline-derived CDR1 and CDR2 are SGHAT and FQNNGV. This CDR3 is built from 19 residues. The chain's CDR3 is CASSLGSLRDRPQNTEAFF. CDR3 nucleotide sequence: TGTGCCAGCAGCTTAGGGAGTCTCCGGGACAGACCTCAGAACACTGAAGCTTTCTTT.

The chain carries TRBV7-2 and TRBJ2-7; no reliable D call. Germline CDR1 and CDR2: SGHTA and FQGNSA. V lost 6 bases, J lost 0 bases, and 9 bases lay in between. CDR3 length: 13 amino acids. The CDR3 coding sequence is TGTGCCAGCAGGCTAGGAAACTCCTACGAGCAGTACTTC. This translates into CASRLGNSYEQYF.

The genes are TRBV28 and TRBJ1-4, with 7 bases matching TRBD1. The CDR3 covers 15 residues. Germline V gene data show CDR1 as MDHEN and CDR2 as SYDVKM. With V trimmed by 5 bases and J by 7 bases, 10 bases remained unmatched. CDR3 bases: TGTGCCAGCAGTACCCCACAGGGGCGCGGTGAAAAACTGTTTTTT. Residues: CASSTPQGRGEKLFF.

The chain uses TRBV12-3 or TRBV12-4 and TRBJ1-2; TRBD1 matches at 8 bases. V lost 2 bases to trimming and J lost 8 bases; unmatched junction nucleotides: 4. This CDR3 contains 13 residues. The CDR3 nucleotides are TGTGCCAGCAGTTTACAGGGGGCAGAGGGCTACACCTTC. It encodes CASSLQGAEGYTF.

V usage is TRBV9 and J usage is TRBJ1-5; a possible D gene is TRBD1 (5 bases). Trimming took 4 bases from V and 3 from J, leaving 11 bases between them. Looked up from germline, CDR1 is SGDLS and CDR2 is YYNGEE. The CDR3 is 14 residues long. CDR3 sequence: CASSPTGINQPQHF. The CDR3 DNA reads TGTGCCAGCAGCCCAACAGGTATCAATCAGCCCCAGCATTTT.

The gene calls are TRBV27 and TRBJ1-6; TRBD1 matches at 7 bases. This CDR3 region has 15 residues. The ends lost 3 bases at V and 7 bases at J; junction bases unmatched: 6. Germline CDR1 and CDR2: MNHEY and SMNVEV (reference sequence). The CDR3 region is CASSFSGTVNSPLHF. In DNA form, the CDR3 reads TGTGCCAGCAGTTTTTCTGGGACAGTCAATTCACCCCTCCACTTT.

V and J are TRBV3-1 (or the pseudogene TRBV3-2) and TRBJ2-7, with 9 bases identical to TRBD1. This CDR3 comprises 15 residues. Germline V gene data show CDR1 as LGHDT and CDR2 as YNNKEL (reference sequence). With V trimmed by 5 bases and J by 5 bases, 10 bases remained unmatched. CDR3 loop: CASSLTWDRDHEQYF. CDR3 nucleotides: TGTGCCAGCAGCTTGACGTGGGACAGGGACCACGAGCAGTACTTC.

The chain is built from TRBV7-3 and TRBJ2-1; 9 nucleotides agree with TRBD1. V lost 4 bases and J lost 7; bases outside the gene matches: 5. Germline-derived CDR1 and CDR2 are SGHTA and FQGTGA. This CDR3 is built from 14 residues. The CDR3 nucleotides are TGTGCCAGCAGCTCCGGACAGGGGATGAATGAGCAGTTCTTC. Its protein is CASSSGQGMNEQFF.

J is TRBJ1-3 and V is TRBV6-5; weak D call: TRBD1 (6 bases). V lost 7 bases and J 8 bases, leaving 15 bases between the germline ends. The CDR3 has 13 amino acids. Germline CDR1 and CDR2: MNHEY and SVGAGI. CDR3 coding DNA: TGTGCCAGCAACTCGGACAGCCCAGACACCATATATTTT. The encoded protein is CASNSDSPDTIYF.

The chain combines TRBV4-2 with TRBJ2-1; unclear D gene. In germline, CDR1 is LGHNA, CDR2 YNFKEQ. With 3 bases removed from V and 7 bases from J, the gap between germline ends came to 7 bases. This CDR3 region has 12 residues. CDR3: CASSQGKNEQFF. The CDR3 coding sequence is TGTGCCAGCAGCCAGGGCAAGAATGAGCAGTTCTTC.

This clone was seen a single time. The chain joins TRBV30 to TRBJ2-5; 8 positions match TRBD1. This CDR3 contains 14 residues. Germline CDR1 and CDR2: GTSNPN and SVGIG (reference sequence). The junction had 5 bases not matched to a gene; V was cut back by 1 base and J by 4 bases. CDR3 sequence (DNA): TGTGCCTGGAGTGCCCAGGGGGCCGGAGAGACCCAGTACTTC. Amino acid sequence: CAWSAQGAGETQYF. The entire variable domain, with the rest obtained from reference TRBV30 and TRBJ2-5, is as follows: SQTIHQWPATLVQPVGSPLSLECTVEGTSNPNLYWYRQAAGRGLQLLFYSVGIGQISSEVPQNLSASRPQDRQFILSSKKLLLSDSGFYLCAWSAQGAGETQYFGPGTRLLVL.

V is TRBV14 and J is TRBJ2-7; D may be TRBD2 (5 bases). The CDR3 consists of 16 residues. Between the trimmed V and J ends, which lost 0 bases and 6 bases, there was a span of 18 bases. Germline V lookup: CDR1 SGHDN, CDR2 FVKESK. CDR3 loop: CASSQDNLFGSGEQYF. CDR3 nucleotide sequence: TGTGCCAGCAGCCAAGATAATCTATTTGGGAGCGGCGAGCAGTACTTC.

J is TRBJ2-1 and V is TRBV7-2; a possible D gene is TRBD1 (5 bases). CDR1 is SGHTA and CDR2 is FQGNSA in the germline V gene. The V gene lost 1 base and the J gene lost 6 bases, with 22 bases spanning the gap. This CDR3 is built from 18 residues. For the CDR3, the DNA is TGTGCCAGCAGCTTAGAGGGGTTCTTAAGGGATAGAGGCAATGAGCAGTTCTTC. Its protein is CASSLEGFLRDRGNEQFF.

This chain links TRBV2 with TRBJ1-1; perhaps TRBD1 as D (5 bases). With 5 bases removed from V and 1 base from J, the gap between germline ends came to 14 bases. This CDR3 spans 15 amino acids. Germline CDR1 and CDR2: SNHLY and FYNNEI. This CDR3 reads CASSHNKQANTEAFF. As DNA, the CDR3 is TGTGCCAGCAGTCATAACAAACAGGCGAACACTGAAGCTTTCTTT.

V is TRBV29-1 and J is TRBJ1-2; D possibly corresponds to TRBD1 (6 bases). The germline V gene has CDR1 SQVTM and CDR2 ANQGSEA. There are 14 residues in the CDR3. The V end was cut by 4 bases, the J end by 7 bases, with 19 bases between. The DNA for the CDR3 is TGCAGCGTTGGGCCCCCAGGGGCAGGAGGTGGCTACACCTTC. Protein product: CSVGPPGAGGGYTF.

The CDR3 region has the DNA TGTGCCACCGCACTAGCCTACGAGCAGTACTTC. Translated: CATALAYEQYF. The chain uses TRBV6-5 and TRBJ2-7; tentatively, D is TRBD2 (5 bases). The CDR3 is 11 amino acids. CDR1 is MNHEY, CDR2 SVGAGI, per germline. V lost 10 bases and J lost 2, with 9 bases in between.

The rearrangement uses TRBV7-9 and TRBJ2-7, with TRBD2 identical over 11 bases. CDR3 size: 16 residues. Germline CDR1 and CDR2: SEHNR and FQNEAQ (reference sequence). V gave up 5 bases and J gave up 4 bases; unmatched junction bases: 10. The CDR3 nucleotides read TGTGCCAGCAGCCCCGGGGAACTAGCGGGAGTATACGAGCAGTACTTC. Encoded protein: CASSPGELAGVYEQYF.

In its sample, this clone was seen once. The chain joins TRBV9 to TRBJ1-3; 7 bases align to TRBD1. Germline V lookup: CDR1 SGDLS, CDR2 YYNGEE. J lost 0 bases, V lost 4 bases, and 13 bases had no gene match. The CDR3 extends over 18 amino acids. The chain's CDR3 is CASSPRRWDSGSGNTIYF. In DNA form, the CDR3 reads TGTGCCAGCAGCCCCAGACGTTGGGACAGCGGCTCTGGAAACACCATATATTTT.

V and J are TRBV7-3 and TRBJ2-2; the match to TRBD1 covers 10 bases. Germline V lookup: CDR1 SGHTA, CDR2 FQGTGA. The CDR3 is made up of 12 amino acids. With 4 bases clipped from V and 14 bases from J, the junction kept 4 bases outside the gene matches. The CDR3 region has the DNA TGTGCCAGCAGCTCGACAGGGGGCGAACTGTTTTTT. Translating it yields CASSSTGGELFF.

This clone was observed once. The chain combines TRBV2 with TRBJ2-1; 14 bases are a match to TRBD2. J lost 5 bases, V lost 8 bases, and 2 bases had no gene match. Germline V lookup: CDR1 SNHLY, CDR2 FYNNEI. The CDR3 runs 14 residues. The CDR3 nucleotides read TGTGCCAGCTTGGGACTAGCGGGAGACAATGAGCAGTTCTTC. Its translation: CASLGLAGDNEQFF. Full variable domain (missing parts from reference TRBV2 and TRBJ2-1): EPEVTQTPSHQVTQMGQEVILRCVPISNHLYFYWYRQILGQKVEFLVSFYNNEISEKSEIFDDQFSVERPDGSNFTLKIRSTKLEDSAMYFCASLGLAGDNEQFFGPGTRLTVL.

This chain connects TRBV19 to TRBJ1-1, with D possibly being TRBD1 (5 bases). Germline lookup yields CDR1 LNHDA and CDR2 SQIVND (reference sequence). Trimming took 3 bases from V and 3 from J, leaving 11 bases between them. The CDR3 loop spans 14 amino acids. CDR3 residues: CASSIRVGDTEAFF. The CDR3 bases are TGTGCCAGTAGTATCAGGGTAGGGGACACTGAAGCTTTCTTT.

The chain couples TRBV7-9 to TRBJ1-6, with 8 bases aligning to TRBD1. The germline gives CDR1 SEHNR, CDR2 FQNEAQ (reference sequence). Trimming removed 7 bases from V and 10 bases from J; junction bases left unmatched: 12. The CDR3 runs to 15 residues. The CDR3 spells CASINWTGKESPLHF. The DNA for the CDR3 is TGTGCCAGCATCAACTGGACAGGGAAGGAATCACCCCTCCACTTT. The complete variable domain, with remaining parts taken from reference TRBV7-9 and TRBJ1-6, reads DTGVSQNPRHKITKRGQNVTFRCDPISEHNRLYWYRQTLGQGPEFLTYFQNEAQLEKSRLLSDRFSAERPKGSFSTLEIQRTEQGDSAMYLCASINWTGKESPLHFGNGTRLTVT.

This clone was counted between two and nine times. DNA for the CDR3: TGCAGCGGGGAGGGGACTAGCGGGAGGATTAGCACAGATACGCAGTATTTT. Encoded protein: CSGEGTSGRISTDTQYF. The gene calls are TRBV29-1 and TRBJ2-3; 15 bases are shared with TRBD2. The ends lost 7 bases at V and 0 bases at J; junction bases unmatched: 8. This CDR3 comprises 17 residues. Germline CDR1 reads SQVTM; CDR2 reads ANQGSEA.